The 10 T cell receptor beta chains below come from one sample, sequenced in a study of shared clonotypes between healthy human individuals. Measured with immunoSEQ multiplex PCR; TCRdb has only the in-frame clones, and not every one. The sample shows 2 million to 2.5 million clones, around 95% of them seen only once. The sample taken for sequencing was naive CD4+ T cells sorted from blood. Regarding subset: CD45RA+ positively selected. Receptor source: a man aged 18 to 29 in good health.

The gene calls are TRBV6-1 and TRBJ1-4; no reliable D call. Germline lookup yields CDR1 MNHNS and CDR2 SASEGT. CDR3 length equals 15 residues. V gave up 6 bases and J gave up 2 bases, with 13 bases separating them. In DNA form, the CDR3 reads TGTGCCAGCAGCCCACAGTCGGGTACTAATGAAAAACTGTTTTTT. It translates to CASSPQSGTNEKLFF.

V usage is TRBV2 and J usage is TRBJ2-3; D is perhaps TRBD1 (6 bases). The ends were cut back, 6 bases at V and 5 bases at J, with 9 bases in the middle. Germline V gene data show CDR1 as SNHLY and CDR2 as FYNNEI. The CDR3 is 12 residues long. CDR3 bases: TGTGCCAGCAGCCCACAGGGAGATACGCAGTATTTT. Its translation is CASSPQGDTQYF.

This rearrangement joins TRBV14 to TRBJ2-7; 9 nucleotides align to TRBD1. V was clipped by 0 bases and J by 8 bases; unmatched bases: 20. The CDR3 sequence is 19 residues long. The germline CDR1 and CDR2 sequences are SGHDN and FVKESK. The CDR3 nucleotides read TGTGCCAGCAGCCAAGACGGCGGGACAAGTCGGACAGGGGCTCTGAAGCAGTACTTC. It codes for CASSQDGGTSRTGALKQYF.

This clone was observed a handful of times. The V gene is TRBV27, the J gene TRBJ1-6; possibly TRBD1 for D (6 bases). Trimming removed 3 bases at V and 7 bases at J, with 10 bases between. This CDR3 contains 14 residues. Germline assignment: CDR1 MNHEY and CDR2 SMNVEV (reference sequence). The CDR3 here is CASSFWTANSPLHF. The CDR3 region has the DNA TGTGCCAGCAGTTTCTGGACAGCAAATTCACCCCTCCACTTT.

The chain uses TRBV30 and TRBJ1-3, with a weak D call TRBD1 (6 bases). Germline V lookup: CDR1 GTSNPN, CDR2 SVGIG (reference sequence). V shed 2 bases and J shed 0 bases, with 8 bases lying between them. The CDR3 covers 14 residues. CDR3 sequence: CAWSQGFSGNTIYF. For the CDR3, the DNA is TGTGCCTGGAGTCAGGGGTTCTCTGGAAACACCATATATTTT.

The V gene is TRBV29-1, the J gene TRBJ2-5; perhaps D is TRBD1 or TRBD2 (5 bases each). The germline CDR1 and CDR2 sequences are SQVTM and ANQGSEA. Between the trimmed V and J ends, which lost 7 bases and 0 bases, there was a span of 15 bases. CDR3 length: 14 residues. The CDR3 DNA reads TGCAGCGGGAGCAAGGGGACCTACCAAGAGACCCAGTACTTC. Its translation: CSGSKGTYQETQYF. The whole variable domain, filled in from reference TRBV29-1 and TRBJ2-5, reads SAVISQKPSRDICQRGTSLTIQCQVDSQVTMMFWYRQQPGQSLTLIATANQGSEATYESGFVIDKFPISRPNLTFSTLTVSNMSPEDSSIYLCSGSKGTYQETQYFGPGTRLLVL.

For this clone: Other DNA sequences in the sample encode the same CDR3. This chain joins TRBV6-5 and TRBJ2-7, with D hard to call. Germline CDR1 is MNHEY and CDR2 is SVGAGI. This CDR3 region has 11 residues. The V end lost 2 bases, the J end lost 6 bases, and 5 bases lay between the germline ends. This chain's CDR3 is CASSYSFEQYF. The CDR3 nucleotides are TGTGCCAGCAGTTACAGCTTCGAGCAGTACTTC.

The chain uses TRBV7-2 and TRBJ1-5; 8 nucleotides match TRBD1. This CDR3 comprises 16 residues. V lost 5 bases to trimming and J lost 0 bases; unmatched junction nucleotides: 6. In germline, CDR1 is SGHTA, CDR2 FQGNSA. The CDR3 reads CASSLRTGSSNQPQHF. The DNA for the CDR3 is TGTGCCAGCAGCCTCCGGACAGGGAGTAGCAATCAGCCCCAGCATTTT.

This chain links TRBV7-3 with TRBJ2-5; D is perhaps TRBD1 or TRBD2 (5 bases each). The CDR3 is 15 residues long. V was pared by 0 bases and J by 5 bases, with 13 bases between. Germline CDR1 SGHTA, CDR2 FQGTGA. The CDR3 DNA is TGTGCCAGCAGCTTAACTGCAGGGAGTGGGGAGACCCAGTACTTC. Its protein product is CASSLTAGSGETQYF. Variable domain in full (rest from reference TRBV7-3 and TRBJ2-5): GAGVSQTPSNKVTEKGKYVELRCDPISGHTALYWYRQSLGQGPEFLIYFQGTGAADDSGLPNDRFFAVRPEGSVSTLKIQRTERGDSAVYLCASSLTAGSGETQYFGPGTRLLVL.

The chain recombines TRBV30 with TRBJ1-6; D is unresolved. The CDR3 consists of 15 residues. From germline, CDR1 is GTSNPN and CDR2 SVGIG (reference sequence). The germline V and J ends were trimmed by 0 bases and 13 bases, with 19 bases remaining between them. The CDR3 here is CAWSVPQVKPFPLHF. The CDR3 DNA is TGTGCCTGGAGTGTACCCCAAGTTAAGCCCTTCCCCCTCCACTTT.